The 4 T cell receptor beta chains below were found in one sample sequenced in a study of blood T cell repertoires in COVID-19. The data were produced by immunoSEQ multiplex PCR, yet TCRdb's version contains in-frame clones alone and is incomplete. The sample includes some 270,000 clones, 75% to 90% of them seen just once. Material: peripheral blood. These TCRs come from a man aged 50-59 years with acute or convalescent COVID-19.

The chain joins TRBV24-1 to TRBJ2-1, with 8 bases lining up with TRBD1. CDR1 and CDR2 (germline): KGHDR, SFDVKD. V trimming: 2 bases; J trimming: 9 bases; junction bases outside the gene matches: 8. This CDR3 spans 15 amino acids. The CDR3 loop is CATSDSRGRLSEQFF. Here the CDR3 DNA reads TGTGCCACCAGTGATTCCAGGGGGCGTTTAAGTGAGCAGTTCTTC.

Only a few counts were recorded for this clone. The same CDR3 is also encoded by other DNA sequences in this sample. The gene calls are TRBV2 and TRBJ2-2, with D possibly matching TRBD1 (6 bases). The V gene's germline CDR1 is SNHLY and CDR2 FYNNEI. With 6 bases removed from V and 4 bases from J, the gap between germline ends came to 9 bases. CDR3 size: 13 residues. This CDR3 reads CASSLRGTGELFF. CDR3 coding DNA: TGTGCCAGCAGCCTCAGGGGCACCGGGGAGCTGTTTTTT.

The V and J genes are TRBV18 and TRBJ2-2; 8 bases are a match to TRBD1. The V gene's germline CDR1 is KGHSH and CDR2 LQKENI. CDR3 length: 16 residues. V was clipped by 6 bases and J by 2 bases; unmatched bases: 8. This chain's CDR3 is CASSPFTGGNTGELFF. CDR3 coding DNA: TGTGCCAGCTCCCCTTTCACAGGGGGTAACACCGGGGAGCTGTTTTTT. The full variable domain, completed using reference TRBV18 and TRBJ2-2, is NAGVMQNPRHLVRRRGQEARLRCSPMKGHSHVYWYRQLPEEGLKFMVYLQKENIIDESGMPKERFSAEFPKEGPSILRIQQVVRGDSAAYFCASSPFTGGNTGELFFGEGSRLTVL.

In its sample, this clone was seen a few times. The J gene is TRBJ1-1, the V gene TRBV5-1; the D is unclear. Deletions cut 0 bases from V and 1 base from J, with 10 bases between. Germline CDR1 is SGHRS and CDR2 is YFSETQ. The CDR3 is 15 residues long. The CDR3 loop is CASSLAQWRNTEAFF. CDR3 DNA sequence: TGCGCCAGCAGCTTGGCCCAGTGGAGGAACACTGAAGCTTTCTTT.